The T cell receptor beta chain under discussion was sequenced for a study of PD-1 blockade in classical Hodgkin lymphoma. Study background: Once every 2 weeks, patients received intravenous nivolumab at 3 mg/kg. Whole-study results and caveats: Complete responders had baseline diversity similar to newly diagnosed patients. Newly diagnosed patients were reported to exhibit reduced baseline TCR diversity relative to healthy donors. Some patients started nivolumab under 1 year after ASCT, and they were excluded.

Each and every patient relapsed after autologous stem cell transplantation, and patients got differing brentuximab vedotin exposure. TCRdb's copy holds only in-frame clones and misses some; the assay was immunoSEQ multiplex PCR. This repertoire shows 75,000 to 100,000 clones, 80% to 85% found once; its top ten account for 9% to 15%. Germline V lookup: CDR1 MNHEY, CDR2 SMNVEV (reference sequence). J gave up 6 bases and V 6 bases, and 10 bases lay outside the gene matches. The CDR3 has 16 residues. As regards this clone: Its antigen remains unknown.

This TCR was recovered from a human donor with classical Hodgkin lymphoma. The sequencing here drew on peripheral blood mononuclear cells (PBMCs), taken at baseline. V gene TRBV27 combines with J gene TRBJ2-3; 12 nucleotides match TRBD2. This CDR3 is CASRQLAGGPMDTQYF. The CDR3 bases are TGTGCCAGCAGACAACTAGCGGGAGGCCCTATGGATACGCAGTATTTT.